This is a list of T cell receptor beta chains from one sample in a study of breast tumors, draining lymph nodes, adjacent tissues. TCRdb passed the multiplex PCR reads through MiXCR, listing each CDR3 protein once. The sample holds about 200,000 distinct CDR3 sequences, 31% seen once. The sequenced material came from axillary lymph node tissue. All receptors derive from a female donor with breast cancer. Some clones in this sample may be carry-over from other donors' samples. The conserved cysteine and the conserved F or W are not part of the CDR3 here.

v_gene,j_gene,CDR3aa
TRBV7-9,TRBJ2-1,ASSLSVDFKSSYNEQF
TRBV5-4,TRBJ2-6,ASSLILTTWSGANVLT
TRBV5-5,TRBJ2-6,ASSLTTGGASGANVLT
TRBV20-1,TRBJ2-3,SASSTQGLDTDTQY
TRBV20-1,TRBJ1-1,SAPGQGNTEAF
TRBV5-1,TRBJ2-5,ASSRRDSSQETQY
TRBV7-6,TRBJ2-4,AGGRGRVVKNIQY
TRBV24-1,TRBJ2-3,ATRSSGRAGGTQY
TRBV7-8,TRBJ2-1,ASSYLTGDHEQF
TRBV27,TRBJ2-7,ASRGTAHYEQY
TRBV5-1,TRBJ2-3,ASSSRSGGAHADTQY
TRBV19,TRBJ1-6,ASSPGGGQRLPNSYNSPLH
TRBV5-1,TRBJ2-5,ASSVGQGRDTQY
TRBV29-1,TRBJ1-2,SVEGGKGGQNYGYT
TRBV28,TRBJ2-1,ASSSLLGGWNEQF
TRBV6-1,TRBJ1-5,ASSDREVSRPQH
TRBV19,TRBJ2-5,ASSKGGGGPETQY